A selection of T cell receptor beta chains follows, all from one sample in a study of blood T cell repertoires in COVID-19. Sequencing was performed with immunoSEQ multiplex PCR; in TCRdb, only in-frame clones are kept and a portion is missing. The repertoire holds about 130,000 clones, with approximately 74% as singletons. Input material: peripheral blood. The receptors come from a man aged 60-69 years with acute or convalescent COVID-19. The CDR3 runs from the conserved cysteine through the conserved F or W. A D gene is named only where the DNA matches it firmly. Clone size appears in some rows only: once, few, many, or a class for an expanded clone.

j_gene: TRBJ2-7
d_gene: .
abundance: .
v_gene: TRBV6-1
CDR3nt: TGTGCCAGCAGTGAAGCTGGAGGGTTGGGGATAAGCGAGCAGTACTTC
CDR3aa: CASSEAGGLGISEQYF

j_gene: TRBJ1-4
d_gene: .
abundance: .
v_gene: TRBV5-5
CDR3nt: TGTGCCAGCAGCTTGAACAGGGCGACAACTAATGAAAAACTGTTTTTT
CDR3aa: CASSLNRATTNEKLFF

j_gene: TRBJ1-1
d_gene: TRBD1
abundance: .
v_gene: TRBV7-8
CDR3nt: TGTGCCAGCAGCTTAGAACAGGGGAGCACTGAAGCTTTCTTT
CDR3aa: CASSLEQGSTEAFF

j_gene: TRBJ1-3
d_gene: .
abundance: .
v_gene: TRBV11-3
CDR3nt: TGTGCCAGCAGCTTAGTGCGGACAGCCCACTCTGGAAACACCATATATTTT
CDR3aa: CASSLVRTAHSGNTIYF

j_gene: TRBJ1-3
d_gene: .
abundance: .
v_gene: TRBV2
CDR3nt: TGTGCCAGCAGCACAGGGTTTTCTGGAAACACCATATATTTT
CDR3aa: CASSTGFSGNTIYF

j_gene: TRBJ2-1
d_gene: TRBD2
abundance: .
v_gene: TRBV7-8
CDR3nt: TGTGCCAGCAGCTACCAGGGACTAGCGGGCACTGAGCAGTTCTTC
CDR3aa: CASSYQGLAGTEQFF

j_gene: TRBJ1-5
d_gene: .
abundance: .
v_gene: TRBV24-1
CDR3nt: TGTGCCACCAGTGACCCCGGGACACCTCATCAGCCCCAGCATTTT
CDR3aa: CATSDPGTPHQPQHF

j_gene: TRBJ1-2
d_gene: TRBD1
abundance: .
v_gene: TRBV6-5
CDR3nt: TGTGCCAGCAGTCTGGGACAGTCATGGGAGGGCTACACCTTC
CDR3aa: CASSLGQSWEGYTF

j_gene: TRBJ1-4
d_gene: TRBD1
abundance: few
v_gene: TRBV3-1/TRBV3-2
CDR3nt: TGTGCCAGCAGCCCTCGGGACAGCGTAAGGAAACTGTTTTTT
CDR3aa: CASSPRDSVRKLFF

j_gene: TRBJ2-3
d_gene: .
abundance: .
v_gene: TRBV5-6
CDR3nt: TGTGCCAGCAGCGCACTAACTAGCACAGATACGCAGTATTTT
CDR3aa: CASSALTSTDTQYF

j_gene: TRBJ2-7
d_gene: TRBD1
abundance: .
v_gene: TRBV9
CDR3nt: TGTGCCAGCAGCGTAGCAGGGGGCTTTCGGTACGAGCAGTACTTC
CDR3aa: CASSVAGGFRYEQYF

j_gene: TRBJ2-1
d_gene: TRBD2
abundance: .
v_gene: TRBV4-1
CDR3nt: TGCGCCAGCAGCCAAGAGGGGGGACTAGCGGGAGAGCTTGAGCAGTTCTTC
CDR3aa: CASSQEGGLAGELEQFF

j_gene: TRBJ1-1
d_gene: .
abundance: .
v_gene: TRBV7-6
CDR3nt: TGTGCCAGCAGCTCGCTGATTTTGAGCGCTGAAGCTTTCTTT
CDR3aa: CASSSLILSAEAFF

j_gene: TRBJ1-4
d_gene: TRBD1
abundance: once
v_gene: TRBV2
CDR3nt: TGTGCCAGCAGAGTGGACAGGGCTGTTGAAAAACTGTTTTTT
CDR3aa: CASRVDRAVEKLFF

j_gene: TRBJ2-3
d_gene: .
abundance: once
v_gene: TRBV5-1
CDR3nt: TGCGCCAGCAGCTTGTATGCAGATACGCAGTATTTT
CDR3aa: CASSLYADTQYF

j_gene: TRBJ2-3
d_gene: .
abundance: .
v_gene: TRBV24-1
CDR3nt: TGTGCCACCAGTGACGGGGTTAGTGGGCAGTATTTT
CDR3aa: CATSDGVSGQYF

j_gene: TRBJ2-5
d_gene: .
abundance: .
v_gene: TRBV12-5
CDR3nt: TGTGCTAGTGGTTTCGATCCAGGGGAATACCAAGAGACCCAGTACTTC
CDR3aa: CASGFDPGEYQETQYF

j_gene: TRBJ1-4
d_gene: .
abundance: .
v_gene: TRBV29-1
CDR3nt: TGCAGCGTTGAGCGGGACTTGAATGAAAAACTGTTTTTT
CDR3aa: CSVERDLNEKLFF

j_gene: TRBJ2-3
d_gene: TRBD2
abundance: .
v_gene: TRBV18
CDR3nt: TGTGCCAGCTCACCAAGCGGGGGGGATACGAATACGCAGTATTTT
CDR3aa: CASSPSGGDTNTQYF

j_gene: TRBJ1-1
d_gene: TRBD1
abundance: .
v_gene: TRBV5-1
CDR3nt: TGCGCCAGCAGCTTGGACCACAGGACAGGGGGCGGTGAAGCTTTCTTT
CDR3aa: CASSLDHRTGGGEAFF

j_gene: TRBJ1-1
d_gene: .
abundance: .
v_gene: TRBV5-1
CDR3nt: TGCGCCAGCACCCTAGGGGCGGGGACTGAAGCTTTCTTT
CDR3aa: CASTLGAGTEAFF

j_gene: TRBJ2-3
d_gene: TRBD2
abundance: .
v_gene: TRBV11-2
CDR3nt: TGTGCCAGCAGCTTGGGGACTAGCGGGGATACGCAGTATTTT
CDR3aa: CASSLGTSGDTQYF

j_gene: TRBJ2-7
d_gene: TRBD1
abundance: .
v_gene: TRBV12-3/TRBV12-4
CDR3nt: TGTGCCAGCAGGTGGGGACAGATCAACGAGCAGTACTTC
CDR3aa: CASRWGQINEQYF

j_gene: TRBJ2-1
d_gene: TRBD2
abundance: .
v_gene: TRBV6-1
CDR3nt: TGTGCCAGCAGTGGAGACCCTAGCGGGAGCTGGGACAATGAGCAGTTCTTC
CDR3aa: CASSGDPSGSWDNEQFF

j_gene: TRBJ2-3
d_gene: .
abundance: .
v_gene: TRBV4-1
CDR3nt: TGCGCCAGCAGCCAAGATGAGGGGGGGGCAGATACGCAGTATTTT
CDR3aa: CASSQDEGGADTQYF

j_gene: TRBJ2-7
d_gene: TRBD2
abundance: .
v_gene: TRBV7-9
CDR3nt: TGTGCCAGCAACCCGGGGGGGGCTTCCTACGAGCAGTACTTC
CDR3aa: CASNPGGASYEQYF

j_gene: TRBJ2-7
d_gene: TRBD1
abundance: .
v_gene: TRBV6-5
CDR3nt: TGTGCCAGCATCCCGGACAGGGGGGCCTACGAGCAGTACTTC
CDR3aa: CASIPDRGAYEQYF

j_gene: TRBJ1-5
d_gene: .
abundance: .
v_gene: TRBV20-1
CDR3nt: TGCAGTGCTAGTCCGAGGGAGGTCGGCAATCAGCCCCAGCATTTT
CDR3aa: CSASPREVGNQPQHF

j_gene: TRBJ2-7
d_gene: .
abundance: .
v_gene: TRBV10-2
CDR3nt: TGCGCCAGCAGACAGCCCGGGGTCTACGAGCAGTACTTC
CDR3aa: CASRQPGVYEQYF

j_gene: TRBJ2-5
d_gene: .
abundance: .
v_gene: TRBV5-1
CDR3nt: TGCGCCAGCAGCTTGGCCGTTAACCTGGTAGATGCCCAGTACTTC
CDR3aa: CASSLAVNLVDAQYF

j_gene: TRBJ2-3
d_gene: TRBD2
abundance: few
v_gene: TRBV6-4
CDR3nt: TGTGCCAGCAGTGACTCGGCTAGCGGGGGAACAGATACGCAGTATTTT
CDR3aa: CASSDSASGGTDTQYF

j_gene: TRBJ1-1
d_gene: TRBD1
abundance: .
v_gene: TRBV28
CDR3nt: TGTGCCAGCAAAACGACAGGGGGCTGGACTGAAGCTTTCTTT
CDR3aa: CASKTTGGWTEAFF

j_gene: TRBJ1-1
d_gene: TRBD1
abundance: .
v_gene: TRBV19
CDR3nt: TGTGCCAGTAAGAGGAGAGTGGGACAGGGATACACTGAAGCTTTCTTT
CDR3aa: CASKRRVGQGYTEAFF

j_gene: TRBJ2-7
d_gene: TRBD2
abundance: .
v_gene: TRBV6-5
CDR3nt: TGTGCCAGCAGTTACTCTGCGGGAGGGACTTGGGAGCAGTACTTC
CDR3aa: CASSYSAGGTWEQYF